The TCR beta chain described here comes from a study of T cell responses to AZD1222 COVID-19 vaccine. Study at large: Pooled in the analysis were second doses at about 4 or about 12 weeks.

This CDR3 region has 14 residues. Trimming left V 4 bases short and J 1 base short, with 10 bases between. CDR1 is LGHDT, CDR2 YNNKEL, per germline (reference sequence). Assay used: immunoSEQ multiplex PCR; TCRdb lists only in-frame clones, some missing. The sample has tens of thousands of clones; less than 85% are singletons. Points on this clone: The antigen is unknown.

Study-wide findings and caveats: The repertoires were collected only after the peak T cell response. Compared with day 0, the breadth and depth of the Spike-specific TCR repertoire rose significantly after two doses of AZD1222. Regions 160-218 and 743-854 dominated among vaccine-associated CD4 TCRs spanning spike.

V is TRBV3-1 (or the pseudogene TRBV3-2) and J is TRBJ1-1; D uncertain. Specimen: peripheral blood, collected on day 0 of AZD1222 vaccination. This receptor was obtained from an adult in good health. The CDR3 DNA sequence: TGTGCCAGCAGCCGAGGACGACCGAACACTGAAGCTTTCTTT. Its protein product is CASSRGRPNTEAFF.